These T cell receptor beta chains were read from a single sample in a study of T-cell memory formation after mild COVID-19. One entry per CDR3 protein results from TCRdb running MiXCR on the 5' RACE reads. The data show 300,000 to 400,000 distinct CDR3 sequences, over 25% seen once. Specimen: PBMCs or a T cell subset sorted from them (not recorded which). These receptors were taken from an adult woman who had mild COVID-19 (a few samples of this study predate the infection). Cell type and time point are not known. The CDR3 runs from the conserved cysteine through the conserved F or W. D genes are given only for firm matches. Clone size, where shown, is once, few, many, or a class for clones that have expanded.

cdr3_aa,cdr3_nt,d_call,j_call,clone_size,v_call
CASSPDPGVTEAFF,TGTGCCAGCTCACCAGATCCAGGGGTAACTGAAGCTTTCTTT,NA,TRBJ1-1,few,TRBV18
CASSSNSGLAGANVLTF,TGTGCCAGCAGCTCCAACTCAGGGTTAGCTGGGGCCAACGTCCTGACTTTC,NA,TRBJ2-6,NA,TRBV7-9
CASSRETGAYNEQFF,TGTGCCAGCTCACGAGAGACAGGGGCCTACAATGAGCAGTTCTTC,TRBD1,TRBJ2-1,many,TRBV18
CAWNGPINYGYTF,TGTGCCTGGAATGGCCCTATTAACTATGGCTACACCTTC,NA,TRBJ1-2,NA,TRBV30
CAISERGGNRGSYNEQFF,TGTGCCATCAGTGAGCGCGGGGGAAACAGGGGGTCCTACAATGAGCAGTTCTTC,NA,TRBJ2-1,NA,TRBV10-3
CSVEGNDYEQYF,TGCAGCGTTGAGGGTAACGACTACGAGCAGTACTTC,NA,TRBJ2-7,NA,TRBV29-1
CSARPNAGTGLYEQYF,TGCAGTGCCCGCCCTAACGCGGGGACGGGCCTTTACGAGCAGTACTTC,NA,TRBJ2-7,NA,TRBV20-1
CASSPRPGTSGSTDTQYF,TGTGCCAGCAGCCCCCGGCCCGGGACTAGCGGTAGCACAGATACGCAGTATTTT,TRBD2,TRBJ2-3,NA,TRBV7-9
CASSAGTGVDEQFF,TGTGCCAGCAGCGCCGGGACAGGGGTGGATGAGCAGTTCTTC,TRBD1,TRBJ2-1,few,TRBV7-8
CASRTRGSGELFF,TGTGCCAGCAGAACGCGGGGGTCCGGGGAGCTGTTTTTT,TRBD2,TRBJ2-2,few,TRBV6-5
CASSHTSEASSYEQYF,TGTGCCAGCAGCCATACTAGCGAGGCGAGCTCCTACGAGCAGTACTTC,TRBD2,TRBJ2-7,NA,TRBV5-5
CASSDRGNSNQPQHF,TGTGCCAGCAGTGACAGGGGGAATAGCAATCAGCCCCAGCATTTT,TRBD1,TRBJ1-5,few,TRBV6-1
CASSTTGGSTDTQYF,TGTGCCAGCAGCACCACCGGGGGGAGCACAGATACGCAGTATTTT,TRBD2,TRBJ2-3,NA,TRBV7-2
CASRDSGSLTLDEQFF,TGTGCCAGCAGGGATAGCGGGAGTCTTACCTTGGATGAGCAGTTCTTC,TRBD2,TRBJ2-1,NA,TRBV6-2/TRBV6-3
CASSLGLAEKNEQFF,TGTGCCAGCAGTCTTGGACTAGCGGAGAAGAATGAGCAGTTCTTC,TRBD2,TRBJ2-1,NA,TRBV12-3/TRBV12-4
CASSQDFGWQRKVRRTEAFF,TGTGCCAGCAGCCAAGATTTTGGTTGGCAGAGGAAGGTTAGGAGGACTGAAGCTTTCTTT,NA,TRBJ1-1,NA,TRBV4-2